What follows are 29 T cell receptor beta chains derived from one specimen sequenced in a study of blood T cells in healthy people across ages. Alongside a J-beta primer mix, a sample-barcoded 5' primer served in a second PCR lasting 7 to 11 cycles. One entry per CDR3 protein, called by TCRdb with MiXCR from the 5' RACE reads. The sample consists of 710,000 or so distinct CDR3 sequences, roughly 32% of them appearing once. Material for sequencing was blood. The receptors come from a woman older than 75 in good health.

This clonotype was recorded at least ten times. The chain is built from TRBV20-1 and TRBJ1-6; no firm D call. Germline V gene data show CDR1 as DFQATT and CDR2 as SNEGSKA (reference sequence). Trimming cost V 3 bases and J 3 bases, with 9 bases left between them. This CDR3 region has 14 residues. The CDR3 loop is CSARPAYYNSPLHF. The CDR3 DNA reads as TGCAGTGCTAGGCCAGCATACTATAATTCACCCCTCCACTTT.

Details on this clonotype: This may arise from a read error, as a much more abundant clone is one base away. The gene calls are TRBV20-1 and TRBJ1-2; 8 bases fit TRBD1. This CDR3 contains 13 residues. V was pared by 7 bases and J by 8 bases, with 12 bases of the junction left unmatched. The V gene's germline CDR1 is DFQATT and CDR2 SNEGSKA (reference sequence). As DNA, the CDR3 is TGCAGTGTCTATTTATGGACAGGGAAAGGCTACACCTTC. Translated: CSVYLWTGKGYTF.

As for this clonotype: The junction departs from the called germline gene at one end, perhaps through a read error. This sequence joins TRBV4-3 and TRBJ2-5; no clear D gene. Germline lookup yields CDR1 LGHNA and CDR2 YSLEER. The CDR3 contains 13 residues. Written as DNA, the CDR3 is TGCGTCAGCAGCCGGCGGTTGGGGGAGACCCAGTACTTC. This translates into CVSSRRLGETQYF.

With respect to this clonotype: A read error may be the cause here, since a much bigger clone is one base away. The rearrangement joins TRBV12-3 or TRBV12-4 to TRBJ2-1; D unclear. The J call may be incorrect, as the DNA end agrees better with TRBJ2-7. The CDR3 extends over 15 amino acids. CDR3 DNA: TGTGCCAGCAGTTTAATCGATAGCTCCTACAATGAGCAGTACTTC. Translated, it gives CASSLIDSSYNEQYF.

The V gene is TRBV27, the J gene TRBJ2-3, with a weak D call TRBD2 (5 bases). This CDR3 has 14 residues. The V end was cut by 8 bases, the J end by 4 bases, with 16 bases between. The germline gives CDR1 MNHEY, CDR2 SMNVEV (reference sequence). CDR3 coding DNA: TGTGCCAGCCGCCCCGGACTGACCCCAGATACGCAGTATTTT. Its protein product is CASRPGLTPDTQYF.

Only a few counts were recorded for this clonotype. This chain uses TRBV7-2 with TRBJ1-2, with 9 bases that match TRBD1. The junction had 6 bases not matched to a gene; V was cut back by 4 bases and J by 6 bases. The CDR3 has 14 residues. CDR1 SGHTA and CDR2 FQGNSA come from the germline V gene. The DNA of the CDR3 is TGTGCCAGCAGCTCAGGGACAGGGACAAATGGCTACACCTTC. Protein: CASSSGTGTNGYTF. Full variable domain (remainder filled in from reference TRBV7-2 and TRBJ1-2): GAGVSQSPSNKVTEKGKDVELRCDPISGHTALYWYRQSLGQGLEFLIYFQGNSAPDKSGLPSDRFSAERTGGSVSTLTIQRTQQEDSAVYLCASSSGTGTNGYTFGSGTRLTVV.

This clonotype showed up many times. The J gene is TRBJ1-4, the V gene TRBV7-2, with TRBD1 identical over 7 bases. This CDR3 contains 15 residues. Trimming cost V 5 bases and J 4 bases; bases outside gene matches: 7. Germline lookup yields CDR1 SGHTA and CDR2 FQGNSA. The chain's CDR3 is CASSTRQGVNEKLFF. The CDR3 DNA reads as TGTGCCAGCAGCACTCGACAGGGTGTTAATGAAAAACTGTTTTTT.

As regards this clonotype: One junction end disagrees with the germline gene, perhaps due to a read error. This chain links TRBV4-3 with TRBJ1-2, with D unclear. The CDR3 length is 15 residues. Germline V lookup: CDR1 LGHNA, CDR2 YSLEER. The CDR3 reads CASSPDGGLYYGYIF. The DNA of the CDR3 is TGCGCTAGCAGCCCGGATGGCGGGCTATACTATGGCTACATCTTC.

This clonotype was detected ten times or more. The chain employs TRBV25-1 and TRBJ2-7; no reliable D call. Germline V gene sequence: CDR1 MGHDK, CDR2 SYGVNS. Deletions cut 1 base from V and 5 bases from J, with 6 bases between. The CDR3 length is 12 residues. CDR3 nucleotides: TGTGCCAGCAGTGAATGGGGTGACGAGCAGTACTTC. Protein: CASSEWGDEQYF.

This clonotype has a count of ten or more. This chain uses TRBV2 with TRBJ1-2; D may be TRBD1 (6 bases). Trimming took 6 bases from V and 8 from J, leaving 16 bases between them. The CDR3 is 13 residues long. Per the germline V gene, CDR1 is SNHLY and CDR2 is FYNNEI. As DNA, the CDR3 is TGTGCCAGCAGCGGGATCAGGGGTGGCGGCTACACCTTC. Protein sequence: CASSGIRGGGYTF. The variable domain in full, with the rest retrieved from reference TRBV2 and TRBJ1-2, is EPEVTQTPSHQVTQMGQEVILRCVPISNHLYFYWYRQILGQKVEFLVSFYNNEISEKSEIFDDQFSVERPDGSNFTLKIRSTKLEDSAMYFCASSGIRGGGYTFGSGTRLTVV.

The chain couples TRBV6-6 to TRBJ2-5, with TRBD1 matching over 8 bases. Germline CDR1 and CDR2: MNHNY and SVGAGI (reference sequence). The CDR3 consists of 13 residues. V lost 7 bases to trimming and J lost 4 bases; unmatched junction nucleotides: 5. Here the CDR3 reads CASTAGQGETQYF. In DNA, the CDR3 is TGTGCCAGCACCGCCGGACAGGGAGAGACCCAGTACTTC.

This clonotype was counted a few times. CDR3 bases: TGTGCCAGCAGCGTAGCAGGGGGTGGCCAGCCCCAGCATTTT. Encoded protein: CASSVAGGGQPQHF. V and J are TRBV9 and TRBJ1-5, with TRBD1 identical over 7 bases. The CDR3 spans 14 residues. Per germline, CDR1 SGDLS and CDR2 YYNGEE. Germline trimming cut 0 bases from V and 7 bases from J; bases unmatched to any gene: 4. The variable domain in full, with the rest retrieved from reference TRBV9 and TRBJ1-5, is DSGVTQTPKHLITATGQRVTLRCSPRSGDLSVYWYQQSLDQGLQFLIQYYNGEERAKGNILERFSAQQFPDLHSELNLSSLELGDSALYFCASSVAGGGQPQHFGDGTRLSIL.

This clonotype was counted many times. The chain has TRBV10-3 and TRBJ2-7; possible D gene TRBD2, 7 bases. The CDR3 covers 13 residues. CDR1 ENHRY and CDR2 SYGVKD come from the germline V gene. Trimming removed 6 bases from V and 4 bases from J, with 13 bases in between. The CDR3 DNA follows: TGTGCCATCAGGCAGGGAGGGGGATACGAGCAGTACTTC. Protein sequence: CAIRQGGGYEQYF.

This clonotype was picked up many times. J is TRBJ2-6 and V is TRBV7-3, with D possibly called TRBD1 or TRBD2 (5 bases each). The V end lost 7 bases, the J end lost 0 bases, and 19 bases lay between the germline ends. The CDR3 consists of 18 residues. CDR1 and CDR2 from the germline V gene are SGHTA and FQGTGA. CDR3 amino acids: CASNDPLRGASGANVLTF. The CDR3 bases are TGTGCCAGCAACGACCCGCTGAGGGGTGCCTCTGGGGCCAACGTCCTGACTTTC.

This clonotype was picked up many times. The chain combines TRBV5-1 with TRBJ2-7, with 11 bases fitting TRBD1. The CDR3 sequence is 15 residues long. Germline-derived CDR1 and CDR2 are SGHRS and YFSETQ. V lost 4 bases to trimming and J lost 5 bases; unmatched junction nucleotides: 8. CDR3 region: CASSPGDRGWDEQYF. The CDR3 nucleotides are TGCGCCAGCAGCCCCGGGGACAGGGGGTGGGACGAGCAGTACTTC.

In its sample, this clonotype was seen a few times. This chain joins TRBV5-8 and TRBJ2-3; TRBD1 or TRBD2 may be the D gene (6 bases each). The ends were cut back, 1 base at V and 3 bases at J, with 12 bases in the middle. This CDR3 has 15 residues. CDR1 SGHTS and CDR2 YDEGEE come from the germline V gene. Here the CDR3 DNA reads TGTGCCAGCAGCTTGATCCGGGGGCGTACAGATACGCAGTATTTT. Encoded protein: CASSLIRGRTDTQYF. Full variable domain (remainder filled in from reference TRBV5-8 and TRBJ2-3): EAGVTQSPTHLIKTRGQQATLRCSPISGHTSVYWYQQALGLGLQFLLWYDEGEERNRGNFPPRFSGRQFPNYSSELNVNALELEDSALYLCASSLIRGRTDTQYFGPGTRLTVL.

This clonotype was detected only a few times. This chain uses TRBV6-5 with TRBJ2-3, with D possibly TRBD2 on 6 matching bases. Between the trimmed V and J ends, which lost 6 bases and 6 bases, there was a span of 13 bases. From germline, CDR1 is MNHEY and CDR2 SVGAGI. The CDR3 is made up of 13 amino acids. CDR3: CASSRGTGDTQYF. CDR3 coding DNA: TGTGCCAGCAGCCGGGGGACCGGGGATACGCAGTATTTT.

The table lists this clonotype with a few counts. The chain uses TRBV9 and TRBJ1-1, with a tentative D call TRBD1 (6 bases). Trimming pared 1 base from V and 4 bases from J, leaving 11 bases between. CDR3 length: 14 residues. The germline CDR1 and CDR2 sequences are SGDLS and YYNGEE. The CDR3 sequence is CASSVLTGPTEAFF. CDR3 DNA: TGTGCCAGCAGCGTACTGACAGGCCCCACTGAAGCTTTCTTT.

As regards this clonotype: This may arise from a read error, as a much more abundant clone is one base away. The J gene is TRBJ2-7, the V gene TRBV20-1, with D possibly TRBD1 on 7 matching bases. The CDR3 length is 16 residues. The V gene lost 0 bases and the J gene lost 6 bases, with 21 bases spanning the gap. Germline V gene data show CDR1 as DFQATT and CDR2 as SNEGSKA (reference sequence). The CDR3 here is CSARDSWGDRNREQYF. The CDR3 DNA is TGCAGTGCTAGAGATTCTTGGGGGGACAGAAACCGCGAGCAGTACTTC.

Regarding this clonotype: Relative to the germline gene, one junction end is altered; a read error may explain this. The CDR3 DNA follows: TGTGCCTCCAGTGCCGGAGGCAGCCGCTACGAGCAGTACTTT. This encodes CASSAGGSRYEQYF. V is TRBV24-1 and J is TRBJ2-7, with D possibly TRBD2 on 5 matching bases. The CDR3 length is 14 residues. Looked up from germline, CDR1 is KGHDR and CDR2 is SFDVKD.

This clonotype was found a few times. This rearrangement joins TRBV5-1 to TRBJ2-1; TRBD2 matches 7 bases. Per the germline V gene, CDR1 is SGHRS and CDR2 is YFSETQ. CDR3 length: 15 residues. Germline trimming cut 4 bases from V and 4 bases from J; bases unmatched to any gene: 8. The CDR3 loop is CASSGEGTGYNEQFF. The CDR3 nucleotides read TGCGCCAGCAGCGGGGAGGGGACGGGTTACAATGAGCAGTTCTTC.

This clonotype was detected only once. This chain joins TRBV5-1 and TRBJ2-1, with D maybe TRBD2 (6 bases). Trimming left V 3 bases short and J 6 bases short, with 25 bases between. CDR3 length: 18 residues. The germline V gene has CDR1 SGHRS and CDR2 YFSETQ. The CDR3 is CASSWGGLSPLLSNEQFF. The CDR3 DNA sequence: TGCGCCAGCAGCTGGGGAGGTCTCAGCCCCCTGTTGAGCAATGAGCAGTTCTTC.

This clonotype came up many times. This chain connects TRBV5-1 to TRBJ2-7; no firm D call. Germline loops: CDR1 SGHRS, CDR2 YFSETQ. The CDR3 is 11 amino acids. The V and J ends lost 3 bases and 3 bases respectively, with 4 bases between them. This CDR3 is CASSYNYEQYF. The CDR3 DNA sequence: TGCGCCAGCAGCTACAACTACGAGCAGTACTTC.

This clonotype showed up many times. The rearrangement joins TRBV12-3 or TRBV12-4 to TRBJ1-1, with D tentatively TRBD1 (5 bases). With 2 bases removed from V and 3 bases from J, the gap between germline ends came to 10 bases. This CDR3 is built from 14 residues. The CDR3 spells CASSLQGWDTEAFF. The DNA of the CDR3 is TGTGCCAGCAGTTTACAGGGTTGGGACACTGAAGCTTTCTTT.

The sample holds a few counts of this clonotype. The CDR3 spells CAWNVAGQGNSPLHF. CDR3 nucleotides: TGTGCCTGGAACGTGGCGGGACAGGGAAATTCACCCCTCCACTTT. The chain couples TRBV30 to TRBJ1-6, with 9 positions matching TRBD1. J was trimmed by 7 bases and V by 4 bases; bases with no gene match: 8. The CDR3 covers 15 residues. Germline CDR1 GTSNPN, CDR2 SVGIG (reference sequence).

This clonotype was picked up a small number of times. A read error is possible here, since a much larger clone lies one base away. The rearrangement joins TRBV7-9 to TRBJ2-5; D gene ambiguous. Germline V CDR1 and CDR2: SEHNR, FQNEAQ (reference sequence). The V gene lost 5 bases and the J gene lost 11 bases, with 15 bases spanning the gap. The CDR3 extends over 12 amino acids. The CDR3 DNA sequence: TGTGCCAGCAGCCATCCGGTGGATGAGCAGTACTTC. Residues: CASSHPVDEQYF.

The chain uses TRBV7-2 and TRBJ2-5; TRBD2 might be the D (5 bases). V shed 3 bases and J shed 3 bases, with 11 bases lying between them. The CDR3 covers 14 residues. Germline CDR1 is SGHTA and CDR2 is FQGNSA. The CDR3, as DNA: TGTGCCAGCAGCTTCTCGGAGGTTAAAGAGACCCAGTACTTC. This sequence encodes CASSFSEVKETQYF.

The V call is TRBV3-1, the J call TRBJ1-1; unclear D gene. V gave up 3 bases and J gave up 3 bases, with 8 bases separating them. Per the germline V gene, CDR1 is LGHDT and CDR2 is YNNKEL (reference sequence). CDR3 length: 13 amino acids. The CDR3 loop is CASSQWGDTEAFF. CDR3 DNA: TGTGCCAGCAGCCAGTGGGGAGACACTGAAGCTTTCTTT.

The V gene is TRBV5-1, the J gene TRBJ1-3; tentative D call: TRBD1 (5 bases). V was pared by 3 bases and J by 4 bases, with 14 bases between. This CDR3 is built from 15 residues. Per germline, CDR1 SGHRS and CDR2 YFSETQ. The CDR3 nucleotides are TGCGCCAGCAGCTCCCAACAGGCTGACGGAAACACCATATATTTT. This translates into CASSSQQADGNTIYF. The full variable domain, with the rest looked up from reference TRBV5-1 and TRBJ1-3, is KAGVTQTPRYLIKTRGQQVTLSCSPISGHRSVSWYQQTPGQGLQFLFEYFSETQRNKGNFPGRFSGRQFSNSRSEMNVSTLELGDSALYLCASSSQQADGNTIYFGEGSWLTVV.